These 17 T cell receptor beta chains share one sample of origin, sequenced in a study of T cells in Graves' hyperthyroidism and ophthalmopathy. Template material for amplifying TCR beta CDR3 regions consisted of RNA transcripts. With the HTBI primer set, the TCR CDR3 went through a first round of RT-PCR. In TCRdb, the multiplex PCR reads were re-called with MiXCR into one record per CDR3 protein. The sample has hundreds of thousands of distinct CDR3 sequences, about 45% seen once. The sequenced sample was peripheral blood or thyroid tissue (not recorded which). The receptor set was obtained from a woman aged 18-30 years with Graves' hyperthyroidism.

This chain connects TRBV7-3 to TRBJ1-6; 8 positions match TRBD1. The CDR3 runs 16 residues. Germline V gene lookup returns CDR1 SGHTA and CDR2 FQGTGA. V lost 5 bases and J lost 6; bases outside the gene matches: 9. DNA for the CDR3: TGTGCCAGCAGCCGTGCCCCGGGACAGGCTAATTCACCCCTCCACTTT. It yields the protein CASSRAPGQANSPLHF.

With respect to this clonotype: This may be a read error, as it is one base from a much larger clone. This chain uses TRBV2 with TRBJ1-1, with 9 bases lining up with TRBD1. There are 13 residues in the CDR3. The germline gives CDR1 SNHLY, CDR2 FYNNEI. V shed 7 bases and J 3 bases; nucleotides not matched to a gene: 3. CDR3 nucleotide sequence: TGTGCCAGCACAGACAGGGGGGACACTGAAGCTTTCTTT. This translates into CASTDRGDTEAFF.

The chain couples TRBV7-9 to TRBJ1-1; no reliable D call. The CDR3 spans 14 residues. Trimming stripped 5 bases from V and 0 bases from J, with 10 bases between. Germline CDR1 reads SEHNR; CDR2 reads FQNEAQ (reference sequence). The CDR3 is CASSPGPMNTEAFF. CDR3 in DNA: TGTGCCAGCAGCCCGGGCCCGATGAACACTGAAGCTTTCTTT.

This clonotype was observed a handful of times. V gene TRBV7-9 combines with J gene TRBJ1-2; 7 positions agree with TRBD1. The germline CDR1 and CDR2 sequences are SEHNR and FQNEAQ (reference sequence). The CDR3 length is 14 residues. V gave up 5 bases and J gave up 11 bases; unmatched junction bases: 14. As DNA, the CDR3 is TGTGCCAGCAGCACAACGACAGGGTATGAAGGGTACACCTTC. Its translation: CASSTTTGYEGYTF. The full variable domain, its missing parts supplied by reference TRBV7-9 and TRBJ1-2, is DTGVSQNPRHKITKRGQNVTFRCDPISEHNRLYWYRQTLGQGPEFLTYFQNEAQLEKSRLLSDRFSAERPKGSFSTLEIQRTEQGDSAMYLCASSTTTGYEGYTFGSGTRLTVV.

The V call is TRBV5-1, the J call TRBJ2-5; D gene uncertain. Trimming took 0 bases from V and 5 from J, leaving 11 bases between them. The CDR3 is 14 residues long. CDR1 and CDR2 from the germline V gene are SGHRS and YFSETQ. CDR3 coding DNA: TGCGCCAGCAGCTTGGCCGTCAGTCAGGAGACCCAGTACTTC. It specifies CASSLAVSQETQYF.

This clonotype has a handful of counts. The V call is TRBV9, the J call TRBJ1-2, with TRBD1 matching 7 bases. V dropped 4 bases and J dropped 0; count of bases not matched to a gene: 6. CDR3 length equals 15 residues. Germline-derived CDR1 and CDR2 are SGDLS and YYNGEE. The CDR3 DNA sequence: TGTGCCAGCAGCCAGACAGGGAGGTCTAACTATGGCTACACCTTC. Residues: CASSQTGRSNYGYTF.

In this sample, this clonotype turned up a few times. V and J are TRBV7-9 and TRBJ1-2; D ambiguous. The germline CDR1 and CDR2 sequences are SEHNR and FQNEAQ (reference sequence). The V end was cut by 1 base, the J end by 2 bases, with 11 bases between. This CDR3 comprises 15 residues. Here the CDR3 reads CASSLGARRNYGYTF. The CDR3 nucleotides read TGTGCCAGCAGCTTAGGAGCGAGGAGAAACTATGGCTACACCTTC.

As concerns this clonotype: Given a much more abundant clone one base away, this may be a read error. V is TRBV7-9 and J is TRBJ2-7; D not certain. Trimming removed 1 base from V and 5 bases from J, with 12 bases in between. Germline V gene lookup returns CDR1 SEHNR and CDR2 FQNEAQ (reference sequence). This CDR3 is 14 amino acids long. The CDR3 DNA follows: TGTGCCAGCAGCTTAGGGCAGGCCGCCCACGAGCAGTACTTC. It yields the protein CASSLGQAAHEQYF.

This clonotype was found many times. This chain joins TRBV4-1 and TRBJ1-4, with TRBD1 matching over 9 bases. The CDR3 runs 15 residues. With 3 bases clipped from V and 7 bases from J, the junction kept 6 bases outside the gene matches. Germline V gene lookup returns CDR1 MGHRA and CDR2 YSYEKL. Written as DNA, the CDR3 is TGCGCCAGCAGCCATCCCGGACAGGGGAGTGAAAAACTGTTTTTT. Encoded protein: CASSHPGQGSEKLFF.

As regards this clonotype: One base away lies a much larger clone, so this may be a sequencing read error. The missing conserved phenylalanine or tryptophan at the end of this CDR3 makes a read error likely. This chain connects TRBV24-1 to TRBJ2-7; tentatively, D is TRBD2 (6 bases). The CDR3 is made up of 13 amino acids. Germline V gene data show CDR1 as KGHDR and CDR2 as SFDVKD. Between the trimmed V and J ends, which lost 4 bases and 6 bases, there was a span of 12 bases. CDR3 sequence: CATSDPVGGEQYL. CDR3 bases: TGTGCCACCAGTGACCCTGTGGGGGGCGAGCAGTACCTC.

The CDR3: CASSYSSRVFYSNQPQHF. In nucleotides, the CDR3 is TGTGCCAGCAGTTACTCGAGTAGGGTTTTCTATAGCAATCAGCCCCAGCATTTT. V and J are TRBV6-5 and TRBJ1-5, with D unresolved. V was trimmed by 0 bases and J by 0 bases, leaving 15 bases between them. Per the germline V gene, CDR1 is MNHEY and CDR2 is SVGAGI. The CDR3 extends over 18 amino acids.

This sequence joins TRBV7-2 and TRBJ2-5; 8 bases align to TRBD2. Germline lookup yields CDR1 SGHTA and CDR2 FQGNSA. Trimming took 5 bases from V and 2 from J; bases not matched to a gene: 10. The CDR3 sequence is 16 residues long. For the CDR3, the DNA is TGTGCCAGCAGCATATTCGGACTAGCCTCGCAAGAGACCCAGTACTTC. Amino acid sequence: CASSIFGLASQETQYF.

The chain combines TRBV7-8 with TRBJ1-1; D is perhaps TRBD1 (5 bases). The CDR3 is 14 residues long. The V gene's germline CDR1 is SGHVS and CDR2 FQNEAQ. V was clipped by 6 bases and J by 2 bases, with 13 bases between them. Here the CDR3 DNA reads TGTGCCAGCAGTTACGGGGGGTACAACACTGAAGCTTTCTTT. This encodes CASSYGGYNTEAFF. The full variable domain, its missing parts supplied by reference TRBV7-8 and TRBJ1-1, is GAGVSQSPRYKVAKRGQDVALRCDPISGHVSLFWYQQALGQGPEFLTYFQNEAQLDKSGLPSDRFFAERPEGSVSTLKIQRTQQEDSAVYLCASSYGGYNTEAFFGQGTRLTVV.

This clonotype was recorded a few times. The V call is TRBV7-9, the J call TRBJ2-7; D call uncertain. The CDR3 spans 12 residues. Germline V gene data show CDR1 as SEHNR and CDR2 as FQNEAQ (reference sequence). Trimming stripped 4 bases from V and 2 bases from J, with 6 bases between. The CDR3 here is CASSSLTYEQYF. The CDR3 DNA reads TGTGCCAGCAGCTCTTTAACCTACGAGCAGTACTTC.

The V call is TRBV20-1, the J call TRBJ1-5; D is undetermined. CDR1 is DFQATT, CDR2 SNEGSKA, per germline (reference sequence). CDR3 size: 13 residues. V shed 6 bases and J shed 4 bases, with 13 bases lying between them. CDR3 nucleotide sequence: TGCAGTGCACGGAGGCGGGTGAATCAGCCCCAGCATTTT. Translated, it gives CSARRRVNQPQHF.

This clonotype has a count of ten or more. The chain couples TRBV29-1 to TRBJ2-2; no reliable D call. The germline V gene has CDR1 SQVTM and CDR2 ANQGSEA. The CDR3 loop spans 12 amino acids. Deletions cut 7 bases from V and 2 bases from J, with 8 bases between. This CDR3 is CSGGFNTGELFF. Here the CDR3 DNA reads TGCAGCGGTGGGTTTAACACCGGGGAGCTGTTTTTT.

With respect to this clonotype: One junction end does not reproduce the germline sequence, and a read error may be involved. This chain joins TRBV10-3 and TRBJ2-7, with D perhaps matching TRBD1 (6 bases). The CDR3 consists of 15 residues. Looked up from germline, CDR1 is ENHRY and CDR2 is SYGVKD. As DNA, the CDR3 is TGTGCCATCAGCCCAGGACAGACAGGCTCCTGCGAGCAGTACTTC. It is translated as CAISPGQTGSCEQYF.